The 11 T cell receptor beta chains below were found in one sample sequenced in a study of T cells in Graves' hyperthyroidism and ophthalmopathy. Amplification targeted TCR beta CDR3 regions from RNA transcripts. During a first-round RT-PCR of the TCR CDR3, the HTBI primer set was used. TCRdb processed the multiplex PCR reads anew with MiXCR; each CDR3 protein has one entry. The sample includes about 160,000 distinct CDR3 sequences, over 7.5% of them seen just once. The sequencing sample was made of blood. These receptors were collected from a woman between 18 and 30 years old with Graves' hyperthyroidism that later progressed to Graves' ophthalmopathy.

The rearrangement uses TRBV13 and TRBJ2-7; the D gene is possibly TRBD1 (5 bases). V lost 4 bases, J lost 3 bases, and 10 bases lay in between. The CDR3 extends over 13 amino acids. In germline, CDR1 is PRHDT, CDR2 FYEKMQ (reference sequence). The CDR3 region is CASSSSTVYEQYF. The DNA of the CDR3 is TGTGCCAGCAGCTCCTCGACAGTCTACGAGCAGTACTTC.

At least ten counts were recorded for this clonotype. The chain has TRBV12-3 or TRBV12-4 and TRBJ2-1, with 8 bases identical to TRBD2. This CDR3 is 16 amino acids long. The J segment lost 0 bases and the V segment lost 7 bases, leaving 8 bases of the junction unmatched. CDR3: CASNSLGTSSYNEQFF. CDR3 in DNA: TGTGCCAGCAATTCACTTGGGACTAGCTCCTACAATGAGCAGTTCTTC.

This clonotype has ten or more counts. A junction boundary mismatches the germline segment, possibly from a read error. V is TRBV20-1 and J is TRBJ2-3, with 8 bases aligning to TRBD2. The germline CDR1 and CDR2 sequences are DFQATT and SNEGSKA (reference sequence). The CDR3 covers 15 residues. The CDR3 is CSVRLASLSTDTQYF. As DNA, the CDR3 is TGCAGTGTTAGACTAGCGAGTCTTAGCACAGATACGCAGTATTTT.

A few counts support this clonotype. V gene TRBV6-1 combines with J gene TRBJ1-1; 7 bases line up with TRBD1. CDR1 is MNHNS and CDR2 is SASEGT in the germline V gene. CDR3 length: 13 amino acids. J lost 9 bases, V lost 6 bases, and 10 bases had no gene match. CDR3 sequence: CASSRPGQPKAFF. The CDR3 region has the DNA TGTGCCAGCAGCCGACCGGGACAGCCTAAAGCTTTCTTT.

Many counts were recorded for this clonotype. CDR3: CASKEGGRVTEAFF. Here the CDR3 DNA reads TGTGCCAGCAAAGAAGGGGGCCGGGTCACTGAAGCTTTCTTT. This chain connects TRBV2 to TRBJ1-1; 7 bases align to TRBD1. CDR3 size: 14 residues. Germline V gives CDR1 SNHLY, CDR2 FYNNEI. V gave up 7 bases and J gave up 4 bases; unmatched junction bases: 9.

This clonotype showed up many times. J is TRBJ1-5 and V is TRBV6-1; the D is unclear. This CDR3 contains 16 residues. Germline V gives CDR1 MNHNS, CDR2 SASEGT. Trimming took off 6 bases at V and 1 base at J, with 16 bases between the two ends. For the CDR3, the DNA is TGTGCCAGCAGCCACGAAGGGATGGGAAGCAATCAGCCCCAGCATTTT. Translated, it gives CASSHEGMGSNQPQHF.

The chain couples TRBV20-1 to TRBJ1-2; the D is unclear. Germline lookup yields CDR1 DFQATT and CDR2 SNEGSKA (reference sequence). CDR3 length equals 11 residues. V was trimmed by 5 bases and J by 14 bases, leaving 18 bases between them. CDR3 residues: CSAPGLHSSTF. DNA of the CDR3: TGCAGTGCTCCCGGGCTACACTCTTCTACCTTC.

The V call is TRBV7-9, the J call TRBJ2-1; D might be TRBD2 (6 bases). Germline V lookup: CDR1 SEHNR, CDR2 FQNEAQ (reference sequence). This CDR3 spans 14 amino acids. Trimming left V 3 bases short and J 5 bases short, with 11 bases between. The DNA for the CDR3 is TGTGCCAGCAGCTTGGGCGGGAACCACAATGAGCAGTTCTTC. It codes for CASSLGGNHNEQFF.

This clonotype was seen ten or more times. This sequence joins TRBV3-1 and TRBJ1-2; TRBD1 matches 10 bases. V dropped 0 bases and J dropped 8; count of bases not matched to a gene: 9. CDR3 length equals 16 residues. Germline loops: CDR1 LGHDT, CDR2 YNNKEL (reference sequence). This CDR3 reads CASSQEGNDRGQGYTF. In DNA form, the CDR3 reads TGTGCCAGCAGCCAAGAGGGGAACGACAGGGGGCAAGGCTACACCTTC. The full variable domain, with the rest looked up from reference TRBV3-1 and TRBJ1-2, is DTAVSQTPKYLVTQMGNDKSIKCEQNLGHDTMYWYKQDSKKFLKIMFSYNNKELIINETVPNRFSPKSPDKAHLNLHINSLELGDSAVYFCASSQEGNDRGQGYTFGSGTRLTVV.

Note on this clonotype: A much bigger clone sits one base away, suggesting this may be a read error. The genes are TRBV27 and TRBJ1-2; D unclear. This CDR3 region has 15 residues. With 5 bases removed from V and 4 bases from J, the gap between germline ends came to 17 bases. Germline lookup yields CDR1 MNHEY and CDR2 SMNVEV (reference sequence). The CDR3 nucleotides read TGTGCCAGCAGTACCGCGCCGCTCGGGCCCTATGGCTACACCTTC. It is translated as CASSTAPLGPYGYTF.

This clonotype has ten or more counts. The chain is built from TRBV29-1 and TRBJ1-2; TRBD1 matches at 7 bases. This CDR3 is built from 14 residues. V lost 1 base, J lost 3 bases, and 5 bases stayed unmatched. Looked up from germline, CDR1 is SQVTM and CDR2 is ANQGSEA. Here the CDR3 reads CSVEGTGKYYGYTF. DNA for the CDR3: TGCAGCGTTGAAGGGACAGGAAAATACTATGGCTACACCTTC.